Here is one T cell receptor beta chain with its context. The antigen is unknown. Data came from immunoSEQ multiplex PCR; TCRdb stores just in-frame clones and leaves some out. The sample has under 100,000 clones, 70% to 85% seen once; the top ten hold 4.5% to 5.5%. The record originates from a study of OX40 agonist ivuxolimab in advanced cancers. Study at large: The dose-escalation group included hepatocellular carcinoma, melanoma, renal cell carcinoma and head and neck cancer. Previous treatment with anti-PD-1, anti-PD-L1 or anti-CTLA-4 therapy was allowed; 40% had received some. Three patients responded partially, comprising one with hepatocellular carcinoma and two with cutaneous melanoma.

V was shortened by 4 bases and J by 2 bases, with 11 bases between the two germline ends. Germline-derived CDR1 and CDR2 are LNHDA and SQIVND (reference sequence). CDR3 length equals 15 residues. Study-level points and caveats: CD8+ T cells showed, on average, more clonal expansion than CD4+ cells.

The genes are TRBV19 and TRBJ2-2; D remains unclear. This specimen consisted of CD4+ or CD8+ T cells sorted from blood, obtained in a trial of the OX40 agonist ivuxolimab. This TCR was sampled from an adult with an advanced solid tumor such as melanoma, head and neck, liver or kidney cancer. Written as DNA, the CDR3 is TGTGCCAGTAGTACCTCTCTCCTCAACACCGGGGAGCTGTTTTTT. This translates into CASSTSLLNTGELFF.